The 30 T cell receptor beta chains presented below share a single source sample, sequenced in a study of T cell clonotyping in hematopoietic cell transplantation. Measured with immunoSEQ multiplex PCR; TCRdb has only the in-frame clones, and not every one. The repertoire consists of 65,000 to 75,000 clones, with around 94% occurring once and the leading ten covering around 1.5%. The sequenced material came from peripheral blood mononuclear cells. The receptors originated from a man between 50 and 59 years old in good health. Some clones in this sample may be carry-over from other donors' samples.

The genes are TRBV7-3 and TRBJ1-1; D gene ambiguous. The germline CDR1 and CDR2 sequences are SGHTA and FQGTGA. Trimming removed 3 bases from V and 6 bases from J, with 11 bases in between. This CDR3 region has 13 residues. The DNA for the CDR3 is TGTGCCAGCAGCTTCGACCCGGTATCTGAAGCTTTCTTT. Translated, it gives CASSFDPVSEAFF.

This sequence joins TRBV2 and TRBJ1-5; D is undetermined. The V end was cut by 1 base, the J end by 4 bases, with 2 bases between. Per germline, CDR1 SNHLY and CDR2 FYNNEI. This CDR3 contains 12 residues. DNA of the CDR3: TGTGCCAGCAGTGAAGGGAATCAGCCCCAGCATTTT. Translating gives CASSEGNQPQHF.

The chain has TRBV7-9 and TRBJ2-3, with D uncertain. Germline V CDR1 and CDR2: SEHNR, FQNEAQ (reference sequence). With 1 base removed from V and 7 bases from J, the gap between germline ends came to 6 bases. The CDR3 runs to 12 residues. Written as DNA, the CDR3 is TGTGCCAGCAGCTTAGACGCTTATACGCAGTATTTT. Translation gives CASSLDAYTQYF.

The chain links TRBV10-3 to TRBJ2-1; 13 positions agree with TRBD2. V trimming: 4 bases; J trimming: 3 bases; junction bases outside the gene matches: 3. The germline V gene has CDR1 ENHRY and CDR2 SYGVKD. The CDR3 runs to 16 residues. CDR3 region: CAISVLAGGIYNEQFF. CDR3 sequence (DNA): TGTGCCATCAGTGTACTAGCGGGGGGGATCTACAATGAGCAGTTCTTC.

V gene TRBV7-8 combines with J gene TRBJ1-3; the match to TRBD1 covers 7 bases. The CDR3 length is 17 residues. Per germline, CDR1 SGHVS and CDR2 FQNEAQ. The V and J ends lost 1 base and 0 bases, in that order; junction bases with no gene match: 6. Here the CDR3 reads CASSLEGQLSSGNTIYF. The DNA for the CDR3 is TGTGCCAGCAGCTTAGAGGGACAGCTGAGCTCTGGAAACACCATATATTTT.

The rearrangement joins TRBV28 to TRBJ1-4, with TRBD1 identical over 9 bases. The V gene's germline CDR1 is MDHEN and CDR2 SYDVKM. V lost 7 bases, J lost 8 bases, and 14 bases stayed unmatched. This CDR3 contains 16 residues. This CDR3 reads CASIIGPGQGGEKLFF. The CDR3 DNA follows: TGTGCCAGCATCATTGGGCCGGGACAGGGAGGAGAAAAACTGTTTTTT.

The chain carries TRBV7-2 and TRBJ1-2, with D unclear. This CDR3 comprises 16 residues. CDR1 and CDR2 from the germline V gene are SGHTA and FQGNSA. Trimming shortened V by 1 base and J by 6 bases, and 18 bases separated the two germline ends. The CDR3 sequence is CASSLEAAREGHGYTF. The CDR3 DNA reads TGTGCCAGCAGCTTAGAGGCCGCACGAGAAGGGCATGGCTACACCTTC.

This clone is a singleton in its sample. The genes are TRBV19 and TRBJ2-7; tentative D call: TRBD2 (5 bases). The V end was cut by 5 bases, the J end by 0 bases, with 11 bases between. Germline V CDR1 and CDR2: LNHDA, SQIVND (reference sequence). This CDR3 spans 14 amino acids. The chain's CDR3 is CASSHPGISYEQYF. Written as DNA, the CDR3 is TGTGCCAGTAGTCATCCGGGGATCTCCTACGAGCAGTACTTC.

The V call is TRBV7-9, the J call TRBJ1-1; D possibly corresponds to TRBD1 (5 bases). V dropped 1 base and J dropped 11 bases, with 11 bases sitting between them. This CDR3 comprises 12 residues. The V gene's germline CDR1 is SEHNR and CDR2 FQNEAQ (reference sequence). The chain's CDR3 is CASSLVGGEAFF. DNA of the CDR3: TGTGCCAGCAGCTTAGTGGGAGGGGAGGCTTTCTTT.

Points on this clone: The same CDR3 can be traced to other DNA sequences in this sample. The rearrangement uses TRBV30 and TRBJ1-5; the D is unclear. V dropped 0 bases and J dropped 2 bases, with 5 bases sitting between them. The CDR3 has 13 amino acids. Germline CDR1 reads GTSNPN; CDR2 reads SVGIG (reference sequence). The CDR3 nucleotides are TGTGCCTGGAGTGTGGGAGGCAATCAGCCCCAGCATTTT. It translates to CAWSVGGNQPQHF.

This chain links TRBV27 with TRBJ2-2, with TRBD2 matching 9 bases. The CDR3 spans 17 residues. CDR1 MNHEY and CDR2 SMNVEV come from the germline V gene (reference sequence). V lost 2 bases, J lost 3 bases, and 7 bases stayed unmatched. For the CDR3, the DNA is TGTGCCAGCAGTTTAGGGTCAGCGGGGGGCTACACCGGGGAGCTGTTTTTT. The encoded protein is CASSLGSAGGYTGELFF.

This sequence joins TRBV6-5 and TRBJ2-7; D is perhaps TRBD1 or TRBD2 (5 bases each). The germline V and J ends were trimmed by 2 bases and 0 bases, with 11 bases remaining between them. CDR1 and CDR2 (germline): MNHEY, SVGAGI. The CDR3 runs 15 residues. CDR3 protein: CASSYGGESSYEQYF. CDR3 DNA: TGTGCCAGCAGTTACGGGGGTGAGAGCTCCTACGAGCAGTACTTC.

The chain couples TRBV2 to TRBJ1-6; D uncertain. Germline loops: CDR1 SNHLY, CDR2 FYNNEI. The CDR3 length is 15 residues. V lost 6 bases and J 9 bases, leaving 18 bases between the germline ends. CDR3 sequence reads: CASRFYGDRGSPLHF. The CDR3, as DNA: TGTGCCAGCAGATTCTACGGCGATCGTGGTTCACCCCTCCACTTT.

V gene TRBV28 combines with J gene TRBJ1-5; 8 bases line up with TRBD1. The CDR3 runs 15 residues. The J segment lost 1 base and the V segment lost 6 bases, leaving 5 bases of the junction unmatched. The V gene's germline CDR1 is MDHEN and CDR2 SYDVKM. CDR3 loop: CASSSQGASNQPQHF. The CDR3 DNA sequence: TGTGCCAGCAGCAGCCAGGGGGCGAGCAATCAGCCCCAGCATTTT.

V gene TRBV9 combines with J gene TRBJ1-1; 9 bases agree with TRBD1. The germline V gene has CDR1 SGDLS and CDR2 YYNGEE. The trim removed 4 bases at V and 5 bases at J, leaving 9 bases unmatched. This CDR3 spans 15 amino acids. The CDR3 DNA sequence: TGTGCCAGCAGCCCAGGGACAGGGCCTCCGACTGAAGCTTTCTTT. Amino acid sequence: CASSPGTGPPTEAFF.

The chain employs TRBV11-2 and TRBJ2-1; possibly TRBD1 or TRBD2 for D (5 bases each). The germline V gene has CDR1 SGHAT and CDR2 FQNNGV. The CDR3 sequence is 14 residues long. V was clipped by 2 bases and J by 10 bases, with 15 bases between them. The DNA of the CDR3 is TGTGCCAGCAGCTTACTCGATGGGGGTTTCGAGCAGTTCTTC. Translating it yields CASSLLDGGFEQFF.

This clone is medium-sized within its sample. The chain uses TRBV4-2 and TRBJ1-2, with 8 bases identical to TRBD1. Germline CDR1 and CDR2: LGHNA and YNFKEQ. CDR3 size: 15 residues. Trimming cost V 4 bases and J 3 bases; bases outside gene matches: 7. The CDR3 sequence: CASSRIQGADYGYTF. DNA for the CDR3: TGTGCCAGCAGCCGGATTCAGGGGGCAGACTATGGCTACACCTTC.

The chain recombines TRBV5-5 with TRBJ2-7; D remains ambiguous. Germline V gene data show CDR1 as SGHKS and CDR2 as YYEKEE (reference sequence). V lost 2 bases to trimming and J lost 2 bases, with 11 bases between them. CDR3 length equals 14 residues. The chain's CDR3 is CASSLSQGTYEQYF. CDR3 nucleotide sequence: TGTGCCAGCAGCTTATCTCAAGGGACCTACGAGCAGTACTTC.

The chain links TRBV9 to TRBJ2-4; 8 bases are a match to TRBD1. CDR3 length equals 13 residues. Losses at the gene ends were 4 bases for V and 9 bases for J; bases not matched to a gene: 6. Germline CDR1 reads SGDLS; CDR2 reads YYNGEE. The DNA of the CDR3 is TGTGCCAGCAGCCCCCGACAGGGGCGCATTCAGTACTTC. Its translation: CASSPRQGRIQYF.

This sequence joins TRBV27 and TRBJ1-4; D might be TRBD1 (6 bases). This CDR3 has 15 residues. Trimming left V 6 bases short and J 4 bases short, with 15 bases between. CDR1 is MNHEY and CDR2 is SMNVEV in the germline V gene (reference sequence). In DNA form, the CDR3 reads TGTGCCAGCAGGGCCAGGGGCGGAATTAATGAAAAACTGTTTTTT. Its protein is CASRARGGINEKLFF.

V gene TRBV27 combines with J gene TRBJ2-5; 10 bases agree with TRBD1. With 8 bases clipped from V and 2 bases from J, the junction kept 8 bases outside the gene matches. Germline V gene sequence: CDR1 MNHEY, CDR2 SMNVEV (reference sequence). The CDR3 spans 15 residues. Here the CDR3 DNA reads TGTGCCAGCCAGACGGGACAGGGGATTCAAGAGACCCAGTACTTC. This gives the protein CASQTGQGIQETQYF.

The rearrangement joins TRBV6-4 to TRBJ1-2; 10 bases are a match to TRBD1. V shed 10 bases and J 7 bases; nucleotides not matched to a gene: 15. Germline CDR1 reads MRHNA; CDR2 reads SNTAGT. The CDR3 sequence is 15 residues long. The CDR3 region has the DNA TGTGCCACCAGGCTAGGGGACAGGGGTAGGGGTGGCTACACCTTC. Its protein is CATRLGDRGRGGYTF.

The gene calls are TRBV6-5 and TRBJ2-7; 9 bases align to TRBD2. Per the germline V gene, CDR1 is MNHEY and CDR2 is SVGAGI. V dropped 2 bases and J dropped 4; count of bases not matched to a gene: 0. The CDR3 loop spans 13 amino acids. The CDR3 sequence is CASSYGLAYEQYF. CDR3 DNA: TGTGCCAGCAGTTACGGACTAGCGTACGAGCAGTACTTC.

V is TRBV9 and J is TRBJ1-2, with 7 positions matching TRBD1. The V segment lost 4 bases and the J segment 8 bases; nucleotides outside the gene matches: 8. The germline V gene encodes CDR1 SGDLS and CDR2 YYNGEE. The CDR3 is made up of 13 amino acids. CDR3 sequence (DNA): TGTGCCAGCAGCCCCGGACAGGCGACCGGCTACACCTTC. Translation: CASSPGQATGYTF.

J is TRBJ2-3 and V is TRBV6-5; possible D gene TRBD1, 6 bases. There are 14 residues in the CDR3. Germline-derived CDR1 and CDR2 are MNHEY and SVGAGI. V shed 6 bases and J shed 0 bases, with 10 bases lying between them. Written as DNA, the CDR3 is TGTGCCAGCAGCAAAAGGGGGAGCACAGATACGCAGTATTTT. This gives the protein CASSKRGSTDTQYF.

In its sample, this clone was seen once. The rearrangement joins TRBV29-1 to TRBJ2-5; 10 bases line up with TRBD2. Trimming removed 7 bases from V and 5 bases from J; junction bases left unmatched: 10. This CDR3 has 14 residues. CDR1 and CDR2 from the germline V gene are SQVTM and ANQGSEA. As DNA, the CDR3 is TGCAGCGCAAGCGGGGGGGCACTGTATGAGACCCAGTACTTC. It yields the protein CSASGGALYETQYF.

The J gene is TRBJ2-5, the V gene TRBV29-1; no definite D call. Germline CDR1 and CDR2: SQVTM and ANQGSEA. The CDR3 extends over 15 amino acids. V was trimmed by 0 bases and J by 7 bases, leaving 18 bases between them. CDR3 residues: CSVEDLGWRGGTQYF. The CDR3 DNA reads TGCAGCGTTGAAGATTTAGGATGGAGAGGCGGGACCCAGTACTTC.

The chain has TRBV9 and TRBJ1-6; TRBD1 is a possible D gene (5 bases). Trimming removed 3 bases at V and 7 bases at J, with 14 bases between. The CDR3 is 15 residues long. Germline CDR1 reads SGDLS; CDR2 reads YYNGEE. The DNA of the CDR3 is TGTGCCAGCAGCGCCGCAGGGCGTGGGAATTCACCCCTCCACTTT. It is translated as CASSAAGRGNSPLHF.

This clone was seen only once. One end of the junction varies from germline; a read error may be responsible. At the DNA level, this CDR3 is encoded by other sequences in the same sample as well. The rearrangement links TRBV28 to TRBJ1-5, with TRBD1 as a possible D gene (5 bases). CDR3 length equals 15 residues. The V gene's germline CDR1 is MDHEN and CDR2 SYDVKM. CDR3 sequence reads: CASSLGQGNNQPQHF. CDR3 DNA sequence: TGTGCCAGCAGTTTAGGGCAGGGAAACAATCAGCCTCAGCATTTT.

The chain couples TRBV6-5 to TRBJ2-3, with 8 nucleotides matching TRBD2. The CDR3 is 14 amino acids. From germline, CDR1 is MNHEY and CDR2 SVGAGI. With V trimmed by 0 bases and J by 7 bases, 3 bases remained unmatched. CDR3 region: CASSYSDSGNTQYF. The DNA of the CDR3 is TGTGCCAGCAGTTACTCGGATAGCGGGAATACGCAGTATTTT.